This T cell receptor (beta chain) stems from a study of response to subunit inactivated influenza vaccine. CDR3 length: 13 amino acids. Trimming left V 8 bases short and J 5 bases short, with 12 bases between. Looked up from germline, CDR1 is SEHNR and CDR2 is FQNEAQ (reference sequence). TCRdb re-called the RT-PCR reads through MiXCR, storing one row per CDR3 protein. The sample holds approximately 500,000 distinct CDR3 sequences, approximately 24% seen once. This clonotype was observed a few times. These sequences were also reported in another study, on T cells expressing NK-cell markers. That paper states: The cDNA for TCR beta came from 5'RACE template switching with UMIs. Seropositivity for HCMV was found in most of the eight sequenced donors, with one seronegative. The use of an anti-gamma-delta TCR antibody, which was added in several experiments, restricted sorting to T cells expressing alpha-beta TCR. The contribution of dominant NKG2C+ clonotypes to CD8+ T cells in about six donors was 1.0-7.0%. One observes that, in a few donors, these clonotypes were also the leading ones within the CD3+CD56-NKG2C+ fraction.

This TCR derives from a man aged 50-60 years who received an inactivated influenza vaccine. V gene TRBV7-9 combines with J gene TRBJ1-4; D is unresolved. Sequenced material: CD4+ T cells sorted from PBMCs, taken 12 days after vaccination. The CDR3 sequence is CASRVSWNEKLFF. CDR3 in DNA: TGTGCCAGCCGAGTCAGTTGGAATGAAAAACTGTTTTTT.